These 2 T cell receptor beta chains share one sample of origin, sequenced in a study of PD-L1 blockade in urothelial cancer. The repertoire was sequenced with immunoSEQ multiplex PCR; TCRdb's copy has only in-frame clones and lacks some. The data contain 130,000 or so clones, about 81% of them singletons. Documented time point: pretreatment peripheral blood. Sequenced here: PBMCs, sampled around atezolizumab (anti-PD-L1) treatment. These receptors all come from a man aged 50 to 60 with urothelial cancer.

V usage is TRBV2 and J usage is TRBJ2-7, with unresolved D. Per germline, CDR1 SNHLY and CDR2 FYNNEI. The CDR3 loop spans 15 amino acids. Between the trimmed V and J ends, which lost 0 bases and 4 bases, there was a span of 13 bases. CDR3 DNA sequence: TGTGCCAGCAGTGAAGCGCTTCGACCAGGTTACGAGCAGTACTTC. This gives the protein CASSEALRPGYEQYF.

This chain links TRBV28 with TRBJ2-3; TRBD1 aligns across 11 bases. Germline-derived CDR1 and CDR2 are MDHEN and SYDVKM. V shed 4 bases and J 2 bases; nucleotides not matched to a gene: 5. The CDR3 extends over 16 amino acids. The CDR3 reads CASSWDRGLNTDTQYF. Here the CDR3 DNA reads TGTGCCAGCAGTTGGGACAGGGGGTTAAACACAGATACGCAGTATTTT.